This T cell receptor beta chain was found in a study of shared clonotypes between healthy human individuals. Findings of the study overall: Naive subsets generally exceeded memory subsets in estimated richness. Among a handful of donors, approximately 5% of naive CD4 clonotypes were found in common. Blood was the sole source, and tissue repertoires probably differ.

With respect to this clone: Its cognate antigen is unknown.

CD45RO-negative, CCR7-positively selected cells formed the naive CD8 fraction, excluding terminally differentiated effector memory CD45RA+ cells. This CDR3 spans 14 amino acids. The germline CDR1 and CDR2 sequences are SEHNR and FQNEAQ (reference sequence). V was trimmed by 1 base and J by 10 bases, leaving 16 bases between them. Each PCR replicate from the sorted subsets contained about 180 ng DNA, which is about 31,000 T cell genomes. Using immunoSEQ multiplex PCR, the repertoire was profiled, and TCRdb retains in-frame clones only, with some absent. The sample yields around 2,000,000 clones, roughly 94% seen once.

This chain joins TRBV7-9 and TRBJ1-2, with D possibly TRBD1 on 5 matching bases. The receptor was isolated from a man younger than 30 in good health. The sample consisted of naive CD8+ T cells sorted from blood. Here the CDR3 reads CASSLGPGRFPYTF. CDR3 bases: TGTGCCAGCAGCTTAGGACCGGGACGCTTTCCCTACACCTTC.